There are a few counts of the clone carrying this T cell receptor (beta chain). Its antigen is as yet unknown. The sample originates from a study of regulatory T cells in long-lasting Graves disease. Study as a whole: Antithyroid drugs had been taken under 3 months by newly diagnosed Graves' patients. Findings and caveats of the study: Among the persistent patients, 2,741 public clonotypes were shared, more than the 750 to 1,000 shared among new patients. Preferential use of TRBV28, TRBJ1-2 and TRBJ2-5 was seen in persistent disease.

Time point of the sample: newly diagnosed GD, antithyroid drugs for less than 3 months. PBMCs provided the RNA from which the TCR library was made. The CDR3 length is 15 residues. Germline CDR1 is SGHRS and CDR2 is YFSETQ. The V end lost 3 bases, the J end lost 7 bases, and 17 bases lay between the germline ends. Library construction for TCR beta used iRepertoire HTBI primers and Arm-PCR of CDR3 regions. Using its own MiXCR run on the multiplex PCR reads, TCRdb lists one record per CDR3 protein. The data contain roughly 420,000 distinct CDR3 sequences, 16% of them singletons. The same sample was also used in a study of T cells in Graves' hyperthyroidism and ophthalmopathy.

The source is a young woman with Graves disease. The chain recombines TRBV5-1 with TRBJ2-1, with D possibly being TRBD2 (6 bases). The sequenced sample was peripheral blood mononuclear cells (PBMCs), obtained at new diagnosis, from a patient treated with antithyroid drugs. As DNA, the CDR3 is TGCGCCAGCAGCTCGTCCGGGAGATCGGAGAATGAGCAGTTCTTC. Translated, it gives CASSSSGRSENEQFF.